This TCR beta chain was identified during a study of blood T cell repertoires in COVID-19. Study summary: From T cells, B-cell-depleted T cells, or PBMCs came the material, which was cDNA or gDNA.

In the original workflow: For nucleated cells, counts were estimated from reference gene primer amplification. This table comes from immunoSEQ multiplex PCR, and its TCRdb copy is limited to in-frame clones, with some not included. That table is the source of V, J and clone size, and D and trimming were worked out from the DNA. This table has about 220,000 clones, more than 65% appearing once. Specimen: peripheral blood. The clonotype originates from a woman in her twenties or thirties who had recovered from COVID-19.

The CDR3 DNA reads as TGTGCCAGCAGTTACTCTGACAGGTTAAGCTATGGCTACACCTTC. Its translation: CASSYSDRLSYGYTF. The chain couples TRBV6-5 to TRBJ1-2; the D gene is possibly TRBD1 (6 bases). The CDR3 runs 15 residues. Trimming stripped 0 bases from V and 4 bases from J, with 12 bases between. CDR1 is MNHEY, CDR2 SVGAGI, per germline.